The T cell receptor beta chain under discussion was sequenced for a study of blood T cells in healthy people across ages. Overall study findings and caveats: Naive T cell percentage by flow cytometry tracked strongly with beta diversity. Roughly linearly, TCR beta diversity per million T cells fell as age increased.

This CDR3 contains 14 residues. CDR1 is DFQATT, CDR2 SNEGSKA, per germline (reference sequence). V shed 2 bases and J 9 bases; nucleotides not matched to a gene: 9. With a J-beta primer mix and a sample-barcoded 5' primer, a second PCR ran 7 to 11 cycles. A template-switch adaptor with 12 random nucleotides tagged each cDNA molecule. One entry per CDR3 protein, called by TCRdb with MiXCR from the 5' RACE reads. This table has 1,800,000 or so distinct CDR3 sequences, about two fifths appearing once. This clonotype appeared many times. What it binds is not known. The specimen was blood. The sequence derives from a human donor in good health. The rearrangement links TRBV20-1 to TRBJ2-1, with TRBD2 matching 8 bases. Here the CDR3 reads CSARLRGGLGEQFF. The CDR3 bases are TGCAGTGCTAGACTCCGGGGGGGCTTAGGTGAGCAGTTCTTC.